This T cell receptor (beta chain) appears in the sequencing data of a study of T cells in localized non-small cell lung cancer. CDR1 is SEHNR and CDR2 is FQNEAQ in the germline V gene (reference sequence). This CDR3 has 11 amino acids. The V end was cut by 6 bases, the J end by 13 bases, with 13 bases between. Assay: immunoSEQ multiplex PCR; the TCRdb copy retains only in-frame clones and omits some. The sample lists approximately 63,000 clones; over 85% were seen once. Here the sequenced sample was peripheral blood, taken before any cancer treatment. The origin of this receptor is a man aged 35 to 69 with stage I squamous cell lung carcinoma. V gene TRBV7-9 combines with J gene TRBJ1-5; D may be TRBD1 (5 bases). DNA of the CDR3: TGTGCCAGCAGATCAAATTGGGGGCAGCATTTT. It codes for CASRSNWGQHF.